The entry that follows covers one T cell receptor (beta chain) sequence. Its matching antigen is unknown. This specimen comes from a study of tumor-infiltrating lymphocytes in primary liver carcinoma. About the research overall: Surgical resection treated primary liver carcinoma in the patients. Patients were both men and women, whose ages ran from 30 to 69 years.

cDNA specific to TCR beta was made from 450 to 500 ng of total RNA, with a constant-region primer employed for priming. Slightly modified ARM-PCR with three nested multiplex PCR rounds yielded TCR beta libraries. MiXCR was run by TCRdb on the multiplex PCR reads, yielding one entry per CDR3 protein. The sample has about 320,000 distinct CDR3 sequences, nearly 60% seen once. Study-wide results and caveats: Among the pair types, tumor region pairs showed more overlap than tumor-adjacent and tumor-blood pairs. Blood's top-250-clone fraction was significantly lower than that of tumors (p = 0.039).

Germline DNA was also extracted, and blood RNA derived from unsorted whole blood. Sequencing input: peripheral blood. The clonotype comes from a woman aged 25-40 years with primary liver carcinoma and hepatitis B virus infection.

Written as DNA, the CDR3 is TGTGCCAGCAGTCTCAGGGGGAGGAATCAGCCCCAGCATTTT. This sequence encodes CASSLRGRNQPQHF. V usage is TRBV28 and J usage is TRBJ1-5; 7 bases align to TRBD1. Per the germline V gene, CDR1 is MDHEN and CDR2 is SYDVKM. The V gene end was trimmed by 5 bases and the J gene end by 4 bases; junction bases not matched to a gene: 5. The CDR3 is 14 amino acids.